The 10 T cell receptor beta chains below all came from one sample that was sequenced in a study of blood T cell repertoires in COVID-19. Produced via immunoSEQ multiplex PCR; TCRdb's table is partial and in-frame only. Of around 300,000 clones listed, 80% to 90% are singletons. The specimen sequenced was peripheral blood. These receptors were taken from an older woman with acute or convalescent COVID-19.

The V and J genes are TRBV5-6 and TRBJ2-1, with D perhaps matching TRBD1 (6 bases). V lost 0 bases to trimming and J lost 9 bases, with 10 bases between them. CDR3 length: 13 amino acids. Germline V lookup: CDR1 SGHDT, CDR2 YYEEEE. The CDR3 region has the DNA TGTGCCAGCAGCTTGGAGGGGGTCACTGAGCAGTTCTTC. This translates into CASSLEGVTEQFF.

The CDR3 sequence: CASGSPVGFEAFF. The CDR3 DNA follows: TGTGCCAGCGGCTCCCCCGTCGGGTTTGAAGCTTTCTTT. This chain connects TRBV11-2 to TRBJ1-1; D is unresolved. Trimming stripped 8 bases from V and 7 bases from J, with 17 bases between. Germline CDR1 and CDR2: SGHAT and FQNNGV. The CDR3 spans 13 residues.

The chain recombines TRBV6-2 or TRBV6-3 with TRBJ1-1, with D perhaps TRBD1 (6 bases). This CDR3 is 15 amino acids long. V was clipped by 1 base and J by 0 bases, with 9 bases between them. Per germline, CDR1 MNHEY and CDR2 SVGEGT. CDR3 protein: CASSYLGQLNTEAFF. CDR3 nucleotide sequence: TGTGCCAGCAGTTACTTAGGACAGTTGAACACTGAAGCTTTCTTT.

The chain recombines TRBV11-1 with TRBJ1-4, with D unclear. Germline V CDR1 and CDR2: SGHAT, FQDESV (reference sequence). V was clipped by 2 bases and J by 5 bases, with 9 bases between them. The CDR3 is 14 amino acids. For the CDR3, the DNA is TGTGCCAGCAGCTTAAGCGGGCCCAATGAAAAACTGTTTTTT. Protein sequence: CASSLSGPNEKLFF.

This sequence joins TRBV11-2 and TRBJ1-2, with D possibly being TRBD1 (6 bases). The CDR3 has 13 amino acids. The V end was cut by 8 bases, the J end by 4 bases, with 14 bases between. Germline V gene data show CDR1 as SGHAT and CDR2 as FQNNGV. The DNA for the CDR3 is TGTGCCAGCTTCGGGGGGCCCATCTATGGCTACACCTTC. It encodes CASFGGPIYGYTF.

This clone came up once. The CDR3 sequence: CASSLRDTEAFF. Here the CDR3 DNA reads TGCGCCAGCAGTTTGCGGGACACTGAAGCTTTCTTT. The chain recombines TRBV10-2 with TRBJ1-1; D is unresolved. The V end was cut by 5 bases, the J end by 3 bases, with 7 bases between. CDR1 WSHSY and CDR2 SAAADI come from the germline V gene. The CDR3 is made up of 12 amino acids.

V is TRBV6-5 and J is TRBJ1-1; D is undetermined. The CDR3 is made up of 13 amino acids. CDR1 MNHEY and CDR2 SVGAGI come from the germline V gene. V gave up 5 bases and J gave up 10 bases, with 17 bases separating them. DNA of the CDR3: TGTGCCAGCAGTCGTAGAAGCGGGGTTGGAGCTTTCTTT. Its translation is CASSRRSGVGAFF.

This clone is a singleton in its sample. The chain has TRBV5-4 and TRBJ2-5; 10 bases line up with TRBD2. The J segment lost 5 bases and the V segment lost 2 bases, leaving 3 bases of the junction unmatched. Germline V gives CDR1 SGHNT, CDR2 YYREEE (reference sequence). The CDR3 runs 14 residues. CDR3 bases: TGTGCCAGCAGCTTCAGCGGGGGGGCGGAGACCCAGTACTTC. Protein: CASSFSGGAETQYF.

This chain's CDR3 is CASSLGGLATDTQYF. CDR3 bases: TGCGCCAGCAGCCTTGGGGGACTAGCGACAGATACGCAGTATTTT. V and J are TRBV4-1 and TRBJ2-3, with TRBD2 matching over 10 bases. The CDR3 extends over 15 amino acids. Losses at the gene ends were 4 bases for V and 3 bases for J; bases not matched to a gene: 4. Germline assignment: CDR1 MGHRA and CDR2 YSYEKL.

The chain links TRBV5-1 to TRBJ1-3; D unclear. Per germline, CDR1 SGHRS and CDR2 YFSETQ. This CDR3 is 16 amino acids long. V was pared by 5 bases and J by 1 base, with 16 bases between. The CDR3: CASSDALSGSGNTIYF. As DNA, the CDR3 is TGCGCCAGCAGTGACGCCTTATCGGGGTCTGGAAACACCATATATTTT.